The 7 T cell receptor beta chains given below trace back to one sample, sequenced in a study of CD8+ T cells in alopecia areata. Treatment indicated: oral pan-JAK inhibitor, 5-10 mg twice daily. It was cDNA, reverse transcribed from extracted RNA, that served as the sequencing template. Profiled with immunoSEQ multiplex PCR; TCRdb holds only in-frame clones, not every one. The profile shows about 94,000 clones, 60% to 80% of them singletons. Sequencing was performed on CD8+ T cells sorted from blood, taken at week 44, from a patient treated with tofacitinib. These receptors were collected from a human donor with alopecia areata.

CDR3 sequence (DNA): TGTGCCAGCAGCATGACTAGCGGGGGCACCGGGGAGCTGTTTTTT. This sequence encodes CASSMTSGGTGELFF. The chain couples TRBV11-2 to TRBJ2-2; 12 bases are shared with TRBD2. Germline V gene sequence: CDR1 SGHAT, CDR2 FQNNGV. Losses at the gene ends were 5 bases for V and 4 bases for J; bases not matched to a gene: 2. The CDR3 spans 15 residues.

The V gene is TRBV27, the J gene TRBJ2-7; perhaps TRBD1 as D (6 bases). The CDR3 consists of 15 residues. Germline V CDR1 and CDR2: MNHEY, SMNVEV (reference sequence). V lost 5 bases to trimming and J lost 4 bases, with 18 bases between them. As DNA, the CDR3 is TGTGCCAGCAGTAATAATCGAGACAGGTCGTACGAGCAGTACTTC. This encodes CASSNNRDRSYEQYF.

J is TRBJ1-1 and V is TRBV29-1; D unresolved. V was clipped by 4 bases and J by 4 bases, with 7 bases between them. This CDR3 region has 11 residues. CDR1 SQVTM and CDR2 ANQGSEA come from the germline V gene. In DNA, the CDR3 is TGCAGCGTTGCCCGAGTCACTGAAGCTTTCTTT. Translating gives CSVARVTEAFF.

The chain combines TRBV2 with TRBJ2-1; 13 nucleotides align to TRBD2. This CDR3 has 16 amino acids. V lost 4 bases to trimming and J lost 4 bases; unmatched junction nucleotides: 4. Germline assignment: CDR1 SNHLY and CDR2 FYNNEI. CDR3 residues: CASSGTSGGDYNEQFF. CDR3 in DNA: TGTGCCAGCAGTGGGACTAGCGGGGGAGATTACAATGAGCAGTTCTTC.

The V gene is TRBV30, the J gene TRBJ1-2; D gene unclear. This CDR3 is built from 13 residues. Trimming took off 6 bases at V and 5 bases at J, with 16 bases between the two ends. Germline V gives CDR1 GTSNPN, CDR2 SVGIG (reference sequence). In nucleotides, the CDR3 is TGTGCCTGCCCAAAGAACGGGGATTATGGCTACACCTTC. Translating gives CACPKNGDYGYTF.

The rearrangement links TRBV19 to TRBJ2-2, with D possibly TRBD2 on 6 matching bases. CDR1 is LNHDA and CDR2 is SQIVND in the germline V gene (reference sequence). The CDR3 sequence is 14 residues long. V shed 7 bases and J shed 0 bases, with 9 bases lying between them. The CDR3 bases are TGTGCCAGTAAGGCGGGACCGAACACCGGGGAGCTGTTTTTT. Encoded protein: CASKAGPNTGELFF.

The chain joins TRBV15 to TRBJ1-1, with D unclear. Germline V gives CDR1 LNHNV, CDR2 YYDKDF (reference sequence). Trimming removed 3 bases at V and 7 bases at J, with 12 bases between. The CDR3 is 13 amino acids. The DNA of the CDR3 is TGTGCCACCAGCAGGGACTCCGAGGATGAAGCTTTCTTT. Translation: CATSRDSEDEAFF.